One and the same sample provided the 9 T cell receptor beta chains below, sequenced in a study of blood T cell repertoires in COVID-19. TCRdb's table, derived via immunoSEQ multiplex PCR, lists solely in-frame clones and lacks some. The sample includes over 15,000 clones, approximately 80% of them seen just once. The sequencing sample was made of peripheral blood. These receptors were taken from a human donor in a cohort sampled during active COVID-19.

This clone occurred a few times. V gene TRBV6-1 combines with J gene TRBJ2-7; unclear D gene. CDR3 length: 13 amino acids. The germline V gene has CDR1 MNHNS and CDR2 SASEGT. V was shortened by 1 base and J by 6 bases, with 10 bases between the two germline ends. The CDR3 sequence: CASSEGEAREQYF. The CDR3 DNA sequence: TGTGCCAGCAGTGAAGGAGAGGCACGCGAGCAGTACTTC.

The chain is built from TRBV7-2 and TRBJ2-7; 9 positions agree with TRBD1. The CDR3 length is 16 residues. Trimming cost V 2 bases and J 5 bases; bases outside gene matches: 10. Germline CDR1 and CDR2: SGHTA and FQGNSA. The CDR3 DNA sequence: TGTGCCAGCAGCTTACCCGGCGGGACAGGGTTTAACGAGCAGTACTTC. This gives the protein CASSLPGGTGFNEQYF. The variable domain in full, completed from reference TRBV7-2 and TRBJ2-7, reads GAGVSQSPSNKVTEKGKDVELRCDPISGHTALYWYRQSLGQGLEFLIYFQGNSAPDKSGLPSDRFSAERTGGSVSTLTIQRTQQEDSAVYLCASSLPGGTGFNEQYFGPGTRLTVT.

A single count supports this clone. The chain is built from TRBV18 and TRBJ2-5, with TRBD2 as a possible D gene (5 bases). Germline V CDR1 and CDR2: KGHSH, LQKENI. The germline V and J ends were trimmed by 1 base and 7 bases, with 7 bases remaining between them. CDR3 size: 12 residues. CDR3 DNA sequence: TGTGCCAGCTCACCACGAGAGGGGACCCAGTACTTC. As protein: CASSPREGTQYF.

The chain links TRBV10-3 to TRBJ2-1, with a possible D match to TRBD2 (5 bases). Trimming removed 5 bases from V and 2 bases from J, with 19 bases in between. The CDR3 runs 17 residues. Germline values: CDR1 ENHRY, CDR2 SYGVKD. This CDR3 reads CAISSRLSGPTYNEQFF. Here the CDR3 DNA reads TGTGCCATCAGTTCCAGACTCAGCGGACCTACCTACAATGAGCAGTTCTTC.

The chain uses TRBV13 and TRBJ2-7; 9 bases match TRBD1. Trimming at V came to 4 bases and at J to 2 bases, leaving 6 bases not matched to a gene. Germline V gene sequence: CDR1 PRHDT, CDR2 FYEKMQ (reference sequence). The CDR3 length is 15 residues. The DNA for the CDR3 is TGTGCCAGCAGCTGGGACAGGGCTCCTACCTACGAGCAGTACTTC. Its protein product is CASSWDRAPTYEQYF.

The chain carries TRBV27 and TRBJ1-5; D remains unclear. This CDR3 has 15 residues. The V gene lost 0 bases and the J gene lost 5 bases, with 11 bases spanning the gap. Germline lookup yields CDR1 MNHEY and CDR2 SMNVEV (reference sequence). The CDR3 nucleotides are TGTGCCAGCAGTTTATCTATCGCGGGAGATCAGCCCCAGCATTTT. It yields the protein CASSLSIAGDQPQHF.

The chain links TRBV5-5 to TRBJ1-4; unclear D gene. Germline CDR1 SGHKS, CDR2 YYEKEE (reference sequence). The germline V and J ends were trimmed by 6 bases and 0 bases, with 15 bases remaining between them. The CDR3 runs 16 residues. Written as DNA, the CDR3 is TGTGCCAGCACCTCTGTGGGGAGCTCAACTAATGAAAAACTGTTTTTT. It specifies CASTSVGSSTNEKLFF.

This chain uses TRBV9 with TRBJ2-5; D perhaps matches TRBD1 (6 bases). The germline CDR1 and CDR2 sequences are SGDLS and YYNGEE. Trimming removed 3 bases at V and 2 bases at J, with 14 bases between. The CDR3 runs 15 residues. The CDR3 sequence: CASSADPGTQETQYF. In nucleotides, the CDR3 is TGTGCCAGCAGCGCCGATCCAGGGACACAAGAGACCCAGTACTTC.

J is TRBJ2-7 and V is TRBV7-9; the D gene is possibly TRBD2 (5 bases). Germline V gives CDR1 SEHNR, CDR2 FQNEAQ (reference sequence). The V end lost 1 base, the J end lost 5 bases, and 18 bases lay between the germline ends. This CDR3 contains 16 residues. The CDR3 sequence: CASSLVGVEKYHEQYF. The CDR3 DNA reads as TGTGCCAGCAGCTTAGTCGGGGTTGAAAAATATCACGAGCAGTACTTC.